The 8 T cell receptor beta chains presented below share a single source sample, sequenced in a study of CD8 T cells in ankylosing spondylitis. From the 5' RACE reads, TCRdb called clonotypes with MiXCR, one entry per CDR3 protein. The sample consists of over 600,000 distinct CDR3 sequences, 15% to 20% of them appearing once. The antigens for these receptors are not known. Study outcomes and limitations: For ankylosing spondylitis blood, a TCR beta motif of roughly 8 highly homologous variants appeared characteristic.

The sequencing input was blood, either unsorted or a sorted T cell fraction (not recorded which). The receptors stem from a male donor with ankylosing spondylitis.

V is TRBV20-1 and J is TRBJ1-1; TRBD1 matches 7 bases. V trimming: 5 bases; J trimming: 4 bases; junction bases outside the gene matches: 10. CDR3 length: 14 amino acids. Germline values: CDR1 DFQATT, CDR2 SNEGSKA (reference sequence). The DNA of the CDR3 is TGCAGTGCTGTACGGACAGGTTTTGGCACTGAAGCTTTCTTT. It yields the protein CSAVRTGFGTEAFF.

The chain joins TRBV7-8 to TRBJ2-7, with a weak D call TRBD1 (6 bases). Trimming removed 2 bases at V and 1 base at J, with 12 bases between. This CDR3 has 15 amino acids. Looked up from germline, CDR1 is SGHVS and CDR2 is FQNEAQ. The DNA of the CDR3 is TGTGCCAGCAGCTTAAACAGGGAGTCATCCTACGAGCAGTACTTC. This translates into CASSLNRESSYEQYF.

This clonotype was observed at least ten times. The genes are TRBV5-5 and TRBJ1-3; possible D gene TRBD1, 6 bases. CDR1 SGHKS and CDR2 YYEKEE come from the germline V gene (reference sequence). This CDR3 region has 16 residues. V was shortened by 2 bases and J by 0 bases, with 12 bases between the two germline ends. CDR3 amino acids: CASSFGGPNSGNTIYF. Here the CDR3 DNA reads TGTGCCAGCAGCTTCGGGGGGCCAAACTCTGGAAACACCATATATTTT.

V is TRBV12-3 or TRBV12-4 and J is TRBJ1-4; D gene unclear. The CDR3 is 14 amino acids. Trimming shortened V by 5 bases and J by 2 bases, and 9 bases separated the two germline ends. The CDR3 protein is CASSRRMTNEKLFF. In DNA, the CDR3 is TGTGCCAGCAGTCGCAGGATGACTAATGAAAAACTGTTTTTT.

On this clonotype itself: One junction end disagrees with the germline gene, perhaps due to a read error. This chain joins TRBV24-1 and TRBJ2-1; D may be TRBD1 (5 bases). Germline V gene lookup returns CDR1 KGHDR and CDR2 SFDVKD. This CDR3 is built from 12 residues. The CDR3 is CATSDPNRNSIF. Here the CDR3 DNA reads TGTGCCACCAGTGACCCCAACAGGAATAGTATCTTC.

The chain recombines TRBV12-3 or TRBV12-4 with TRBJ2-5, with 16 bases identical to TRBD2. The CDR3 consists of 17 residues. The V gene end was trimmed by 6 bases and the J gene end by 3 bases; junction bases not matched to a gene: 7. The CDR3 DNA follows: TGTGCCAGCAGCTACCTGGGGACTAGCGGGGGGGAAGAGACCCAGTACTTC. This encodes CASSYLGTSGGEETQYF.

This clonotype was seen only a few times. The CDR3 coding sequence is TGCAGTGCATGGGTAAACTATGGCTACACCTTC. Protein product: CSAWVNYGYTF. This chain connects TRBV20-1 to TRBJ1-2; D is unclear. CDR3 length: 11 amino acids. Trimming shortened V by 6 bases and J by 2 bases, and 7 bases separated the two germline ends. Germline lookup yields CDR1 DFQATT and CDR2 SNEGSKA (reference sequence).

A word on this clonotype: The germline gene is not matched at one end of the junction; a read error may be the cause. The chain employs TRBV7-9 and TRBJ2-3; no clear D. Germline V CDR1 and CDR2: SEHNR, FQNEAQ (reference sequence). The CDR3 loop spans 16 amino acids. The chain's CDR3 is CATSSPEHSATDTQYF. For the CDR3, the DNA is TGTGCCACCAGCTCCCCCGAGCACAGTGCGACAGATACGCAGTATTTT.